The 15 T cell receptor beta chains below all came from one sample that was sequenced in a study of shared clonotypes between healthy human individuals. Produced via immunoSEQ multiplex PCR; TCRdb's table is partial and in-frame only. In the table there are hundreds of thousands of clones, 72% of which are singletons. Sequencing was done on a sample of memory CD4+ T cells sorted from blood. Regarding subset: CD45RA-negative fraction. All receptors derive from a woman under 40 in good health.

The chain has TRBV10-3 and TRBJ2-3; 12 positions agree with TRBD2. Germline V lookup: CDR1 ENHRY, CDR2 SYGVKD. This CDR3 comprises 14 residues. J gave up 4 bases and V 4 bases, and 0 bases lay outside the gene matches. The DNA of the CDR3 is TGTGCCATCAGTGGACTAGCGGGAGCAGATACGCAGTATTTT. Protein product: CAISGLAGADTQYF.

V and J are TRBV5-1 and TRBJ2-7; D is possibly TRBD1 (6 bases). Germline V gene sequence: CDR1 SGHRS, CDR2 YFSETQ. This CDR3 comprises 13 residues. Trimming took 0 bases from V and 5 from J, leaving 9 bases between them. The CDR3 reads CASSLGGQDEQYF. CDR3 coding DNA: TGCGCCAGCAGCTTGGGGGGGCAGGACGAGCAGTACTTC.

The rearrangement joins TRBV19 to TRBJ2-1; TRBD1 matches 7 bases. The V and J ends lost 5 bases and 5 bases, in that order; junction bases with no gene match: 9. CDR1 is LNHDA and CDR2 is SQIVND in the germline V gene (reference sequence). The CDR3 extends over 15 amino acids. DNA for the CDR3: TGTGCCAGTAGTCGAAGGGGGCGCGAGAACAATGAGCAGTTCTTC. Its translation: CASSRRGRENNEQFF. Using reference TRBV19 and TRBJ2-1 for the parts outside the CDR3, the full variable domain is DGGITQSPKYLFRKEGQNVTLSCEQNLNHDAMYWYRQDPGQGLRLIYYSQIVNDFQKGDIAEGYSVSREKKESFPLTVTSAQKNPTAFYLCASSRRGRENNEQFFGPGTRLTVL.

This clone has more than one count but fewer than ten. This chain uses TRBV19 with TRBJ1-1; possibly TRBD1 for D (5 bases). The CDR3 consists of 17 residues. CDR1 is LNHDA, CDR2 SQIVND, per germline (reference sequence). V dropped 3 bases and J dropped 0 bases, with 17 bases sitting between them. The CDR3 spells CASSMGRGPLMNTEAFF. In nucleotides, the CDR3 is TGTGCCAGTAGTATGGGAAGGGGTCCGCTTATGAACACTGAAGCTTTCTTT. The full variable domain, its missing parts supplied by reference TRBV19 and TRBJ1-1, is DGGITQSPKYLFRKEGQNVTLSCEQNLNHDAMYWYRQDPGQGLRLIYYSQIVNDFQKGDIAEGYSVSREKKESFPLTVTSAQKNPTAFYLCASSMGRGPLMNTEAFFGQGTRLTVV.

The CDR3 DNA is TGTGCCAGCTCACCACCGAGCGGGAGCAGTAATGAGCAGTTCTTC. Protein product: CASSPPSGSSNEQFF. The rearrangement uses TRBV18 and TRBJ2-1, with 8 bases lining up with TRBD2. Trimming cost V 0 bases and J 7 bases; bases outside gene matches: 5. The CDR3 is 15 amino acids. The germline V gene encodes CDR1 KGHSH and CDR2 LQKENI. Together with reference TRBV18 and TRBJ2-1, the CDR3 gives the full variable domain: NAGVMQNPRHLVRRRGQEARLRCSPMKGHSHVYWYRQLPEEGLKFMVYLQKENIIDESGMPKERFSAEFPKEGPSILRIQQVVRGDSAAYFCASSPPSGSSNEQFFGPGTRLTVL.

The V and J genes are TRBV6-1 and TRBJ1-2, with D unresolved. The CDR3 sequence is 12 residues long. Germline assignment: CDR1 MNHNS and CDR2 SASEGT. Between the trimmed V and J ends, which lost 6 bases and 0 bases, there was a span of 5 bases. The CDR3 DNA follows: TGTGCCAGCAGCCCAGCTAACTATGGCTACACCTTC. Amino acids: CASSPANYGYTF.

This clone has more than one count but fewer than ten. DNA for the CDR3: TGCGCCAGCAGCTTGGTAGGGACAGGGAACACTGAAGCTTTCTTT. Residues: CASSLVGTGNTEAFF. This chain joins TRBV5-1 and TRBJ1-1; 8 nucleotides agree with TRBD1. Trimming cost V 0 bases and J 1 base; bases outside gene matches: 2. Germline V CDR1 and CDR2: SGHRS, YFSETQ. This CDR3 has 15 residues.

There are a few counts of this clone. The chain combines TRBV11-2 with TRBJ2-1; the D gene could be TRBD1 or TRBD2 (6 bases each). In germline, CDR1 is SGHAT, CDR2 FQNNGV. The CDR3 is 18 residues long. Deletions cut 6 bases from V and 7 bases from J, with 28 bases between. The CDR3 reads CASSLLPPRGRGKNEQFF. CDR3 bases: TGTGCCAGCAGTTTACTCCCCCCCCGGGGGCGCGGAAAGAATGAGCAGTTCTTC.

This rearrangement joins TRBV14 to TRBJ1-2; the D gene is possibly TRBD1 (5 bases). CDR1 SGHDN and CDR2 FVKESK come from the germline V gene. This CDR3 has 13 amino acids. Trimming took 5 bases from V and 7 from J, leaving 14 bases between them. In nucleotides, the CDR3 is TGTGCCAGCAGCGCAGGGCCCGGGTTTGGCTACACCTTC. Residues: CASSAGPGFGYTF.

This clone was counted once. The chain joins TRBV5-6 to TRBJ2-7; D could derive from TRBD1 or TRBD2 (5 bases each). This CDR3 has 17 amino acids. CDR1 and CDR2 from the germline V gene are SGHDT and YYEEEE. Trimming shortened V by 4 bases and J by 4 bases, and 24 bases separated the two germline ends. In nucleotides, the CDR3 is TGTGCCAGCAGCCCCGGGACGGAGCAAATATACGCGTACGAGCAGTACTTC. It codes for CASSPGTEQIYAYEQYF.

Many counts were recorded for this clone. The chain joins TRBV6-1 to TRBJ2-7; D may be TRBD1 (6 bases). Deletions cut 4 bases from V and 2 bases from J, with 12 bases between. Germline loops: CDR1 MNHNS, CDR2 SASEGT. The CDR3 totals 14 residues. Here the CDR3 reads CASSARQVPYEQYF. The CDR3 DNA reads TGTGCCAGCAGTGCCCGACAGGTCCCCTACGAGCAGTACTTC.

This sequence joins TRBV28 and TRBJ2-7; tentatively, D is TRBD1 (5 bases). CDR1 and CDR2 (germline): MDHEN, SYDVKM. V lost 5 bases, J lost 0 bases, and 11 bases lay in between. The CDR3 has 14 residues. CDR3 amino acids: CASSPYDSSYEQYF. The CDR3 DNA reads as TGTGCCAGCAGTCCCTACGACAGCTCCTACGAGCAGTACTTC.

The CDR3 region is CASSQGTSGSTDTQYF. The CDR3 coding sequence is TGTGCCAGCAGCCAAGGGACTAGCGGGAGCACAGATACGCAGTATTTT. The chain couples TRBV5-8 to TRBJ2-3; 12 bases are a match to TRBD2. CDR1 SGHTS and CDR2 YDEGEE come from the germline V gene. J gave up 0 bases and V 4 bases, and 3 bases lay outside the gene matches. The CDR3 consists of 16 residues.

This clone has more than one count but fewer than ten. The V gene is TRBV29-1, the J gene TRBJ2-3; 7 positions match TRBD1. This CDR3 comprises 14 residues. Germline CDR1 is SQVTM and CDR2 is ANQGSEA. V shed 7 bases, J shed 2 bases, and the junction held 9 bases outside the gene matches. CDR3: CSAEGAADTDTQYF. CDR3 DNA sequence: TGCAGCGCTGAGGGGGCGGCGGACACAGATACGCAGTATTTT.

In this sample, this clone turned up once. V and J are TRBV4-1 and TRBJ2-1, with D unclear. Germline CDR1 MGHRA, CDR2 YSYEKL. V dropped 0 bases and J dropped 12 bases, with 12 bases sitting between them. The CDR3 covers 13 residues. CDR3 amino acids: CASSQENARRQFF. The CDR3 bases are TGCGCCAGCAGCCAAGAGAACGCGAGGCGGCAGTTCTTC.